The present T cell receptor (beta chain) was sequenced within a study of identical twins. Comment on this clonotype: Its target is unknown.

The CDR3 runs to 18 residues. From germline, CDR1 is MNHEY and CDR2 SVGAGI. The V segment lost 2 bases and the J segment 0 bases; nucleotides outside the gene matches: 7. Via MiXCR, TCRdb re-called the 5' RACE reads, giving one row per CDR3 protein. The sample includes 400,000 to 550,000 distinct CDR3 sequences, approximately 25% of them seen just once. Broader study findings: Carriage of fewer insertions was seen in abundant cord blood beta clonotypes, whereas memory repertoires showed none.

The same specimen was also included in a second study, on T cells expressing NK-cell markers. That work states: Among CD8+ T cells from five or six donors, dominant NKG2C+ clonotypes accounted for about 1.0-7.0%.

This receptor was identified in a young woman in good health. The chain couples TRBV6-5 to TRBJ2-1; 10 nucleotides line up with TRBD2. The sequencing input was CD4+ T cells sorted from blood. CDR3 coding DNA: TGTGCCAGCAGTTACCTTATAGCGGGGGGCCTCTCCTACAATGAGCAGTTCTTC. Its translation is CASSYLIAGGLSYNEQFF.